This T cell receptor (beta chain) was identified in a study of control samples from healthy donors and cancer patients. From germline, CDR1 is SGHDT and CDR2 YYEEEE. V lost 4 bases, J lost 5 bases, and 5 bases stayed unmatched. The CDR3 is 14 residues long. Assay used: immunoSEQ multiplex PCR; TCRdb lists only in-frame clones, some missing. The table has about 150,000 clones, over 90% seen once; the top ten hold approximately 2.5%. Material: blood. The clonotype comes from a man between 45 and 60 years old in good health. This chain uses TRBV5-6 with TRBJ2-5; 10 nucleotides line up with TRBD1. The CDR3 reads CASSTRTGGETQYF. In DNA form, the CDR3 reads TGTGCCAGCAGCACCCGGACAGGGGGTGAGACCCAGTACTTC.